Each of the 30 T cell receptor beta chains below was sequenced from the same sample in a study of cytomegalovirus exposure and HLA in healthy donors (dated by TCRdb to between 2016 and 2019). The receptor library was made with the immunoSEQ multiplex PCR assay. For the multiplex PCR, a mixture combining 60 forward primers for TCR Vbeta segments and 13 reverse primers for TCR Jbeta segments was used. Here the immuneACCESS table is served through TCRdb, limited to in-frame sequences with V and J called. Missing clones are a known gap in these copies; in checked studies unresolved V genes cover under half, and the rest lacks a known reason. The sample table contains fewer than 200,000 clones; only one count was recorded for roughly 87% of them. Over 1.5% of the sample comes from the top ten. Source material: PBMCs. These TCRs come from a man aged 50 to 60 in good health and CMV-seronegative.

This clone has a single count. The chain combines TRBV9 with TRBJ1-3; 8 positions agree with TRBD1. CDR3 length: 15 residues. The junction had 6 bases not matched to a gene; V was cut back by 4 bases and J by 3 bases. Germline V gene sequence: CDR1 SGDLS, CDR2 YYNGEE. DNA of the CDR3: TGTGCCAGCAGCCAGGGGGCAGGATTTGGAAACACCATATATTTT. Translated: CASSQGAGFGNTIYF.

The rearrangement joins TRBV6-5 to TRBJ2-1; TRBD2 agrees at 7 bases. V trimming: 2 bases; J trimming: 10 bases; junction bases outside the gene matches: 5. This CDR3 comprises 13 residues. Per the germline V gene, CDR1 is MNHEY and CDR2 is SVGAGI. The CDR3 region has the DNA TGTGCCAGCAGTTACGAGGGGCGGGGGGAGCAGTTCTTC. It specifies CASSYEGRGEQFF.

The CDR3 bases are TGTGCCAGCAGTGAATCGGGGACAGGGGGCTTTCAGCCCCAGCATTTT. As protein: CASSESGTGGFQPQHF. This chain connects TRBV25-1 to TRBJ1-5; 12 nucleotides match TRBD1. Germline assignment: CDR1 MGHDK and CDR2 SYGVNS. The CDR3 contains 16 residues. After removal of 1 base from V and 6 bases from J, the junction contained 4 bases not matched to a gene.

The chain carries TRBV18 and TRBJ1-1; D gene uncertain. Trimming removed 3 bases at V and 1 base at J, with 15 bases between. CDR3 length: 16 residues. The germline CDR1 and CDR2 sequences are KGHSH and LQKENI. The DNA for the CDR3 is TGTGCCAGCTCACCCGGGTCTAACTGGAGGAACACTGAAGCTTTCTTT. Its protein is CASSPGSNWRNTEAFF.

The chain is built from TRBV6-5 and TRBJ2-3; possible D gene TRBD1, 5 bases. V lost 8 bases, J lost 2 bases, and 17 bases lay in between. The CDR3 is made up of 15 amino acids. Germline V gene data show CDR1 as MNHEY and CDR2 as SVGAGI. CDR3 protein: CASRTSRAPTDTQYF. The CDR3 region has the DNA TGTGCCAGCCGTACCAGCAGGGCCCCCACAGATACGCAGTATTTT.

The table lists this clone with a few counts. This rearrangement joins TRBV6-6 to TRBJ2-3; 7 nucleotides align to TRBD2. V lost 2 bases and J lost 10; bases outside the gene matches: 3. The length of the CDR3 is 12 residues. CDR1 is MNHNY and CDR2 is SVGAGI in the germline V gene (reference sequence). CDR3 protein: CASSYRDYAQYF. CDR3 nucleotides: TGTGCCAGCAGTTACCGGGACTATGCGCAGTATTTT.

The V and J genes are TRBV7-9 and TRBJ2-7; a weak D match, TRBD2 (6 bases). The germline V gene encodes CDR1 SEHNR and CDR2 FQNEAQ (reference sequence). The V end lost 1 base, the J end lost 3 bases, and 16 bases lay between the germline ends. The CDR3 spans 16 residues. CDR3 coding DNA: TGTGCCAGCAGCTTAGGGAAAGGAGGGGTCCACTACGAGCAGTACTTC. Translation: CASSLGKGGVHYEQYF.

The V gene is TRBV18, the J gene TRBJ2-1, with 13 bases aligning to TRBD2. This CDR3 is built from 14 residues. After removal of 6 bases from V and 6 bases from J, the junction contained 2 bases not matched to a gene. Germline V gene data show CDR1 as KGHSH and CDR2 as LQKENI. CDR3 in DNA: TGTGCCAGCTCCGGGACTAGCGGGGTCAATGAGCAGTTCTTC. Its translation: CASSGTSGVNEQFF.

The gene calls are TRBV18 and TRBJ2-5; D is perhaps TRBD2 (5 bases). This CDR3 has 15 amino acids. V was clipped by 3 bases and J by 5 bases, with 16 bases between them. The V gene's germline CDR1 is KGHSH and CDR2 LQKENI. For the CDR3, the DNA is TGTGCCAGCTCACCTGGACTTATGGGGTATGAGACCCAGTACTTC. Encoded protein: CASSPGLMGYETQYF.

The V and J genes are TRBV6-6 and TRBJ1-3, with D unclear. The CDR3 covers 10 residues. CDR1 MNHNY and CDR2 SVGAGI come from the germline V gene (reference sequence). Trimming pared 10 bases from V and 4 bases from J, leaving 5 bases between. CDR3 nucleotide sequence: TGTGCCATCGGGGGAAACACCATATATTTT. Amino acids: CAIGGNTIYF.

As for this clone: One junction end disagrees with the germline gene, perhaps due to a read error. The identical CDR3 is also encoded by other nucleotide sequences in the sample. The rearrangement joins TRBV7-9 to TRBJ1-6; 10 positions match TRBD1. Germline CDR1 reads SEHNR; CDR2 reads FQNEAQ (reference sequence). The CDR3 has 15 amino acids. CDR3 nucleotide sequence: TGTGCCAGCAGCTTAAAGGGGACAGGGGATTCGCCCCTCCACTTT. This sequence encodes CASSLKGTGDSPLHF.

This chain uses TRBV5-6 with TRBJ2-4; D gene uncertain. There are 15 residues in the CDR3. Trimming removed 2 bases from V and 1 base from J, with 10 bases in between. CDR1 and CDR2 from the germline V gene are SGHDT and YYEEEE. CDR3 sequence reads: CASSFRVWAKNIQYF. Here the CDR3 DNA reads TGTGCCAGCAGCTTTCGGGTTTGGGCCAAAAACATTCAGTACTTC.

The J gene is TRBJ2-6, the V gene TRBV5-4; TRBD1 aligns across 8 bases. CDR3 length: 19 residues. The trim removed 4 bases at V and 0 bases at J, leaving 12 bases unmatched. Germline assignment: CDR1 SGHNT and CDR2 YYREEE (reference sequence). The CDR3 reads CASSGRAGQVISGANVLTF. DNA for the CDR3: TGTGCCAGCAGCGGCCGGGCGGGACAGGTGATCTCTGGGGCCAACGTCCTGACTTTC.

In its sample, this clone was seen once. V gene TRBV6-5 combines with J gene TRBJ2-6; D not resolved. The length of the CDR3 is 16 residues. V was shortened by 0 bases and J by 2 bases, with 8 bases between the two germline ends. CDR1 is MNHEY, CDR2 SVGAGI, per germline. This CDR3 is CASSYSKPAGANVLTF. CDR3 nucleotides: TGTGCCAGCAGTTACTCGAAGCCGGCTGGGGCCAACGTCCTGACTTTC.

This sequence joins TRBV28 and TRBJ1-2, with TRBD1 as a possible D gene (6 bases). Deletions cut 6 bases from V and 8 bases from J, with 19 bases between. CDR3 length: 14 amino acids. Germline V gene data show CDR1 as MDHEN and CDR2 as SYDVKM. The CDR3 DNA reads TGTGCCAGCAGAACCGTACAGGGAAAAGGCGGCTACACCTTC. This sequence encodes CASRTVQGKGGYTF.

The rearrangement joins TRBV7-2 to TRBJ2-3; the match to TRBD2 covers 13 bases. J gave up 6 bases and V 3 bases, and 12 bases lay outside the gene matches. CDR3 length equals 18 residues. CDR1 is SGHTA, CDR2 FQGNSA, per germline. DNA of the CDR3: TGTGCCAGCAGCTTTCAGACTAGCGGGAGGACGTTTGACGATACGCAGTATTTT. Protein product: CASSFQTSGRTFDDTQYF.

This clone occurred once. The chain links TRBV27 to TRBJ2-1, with a weak D call TRBD2 (6 bases). From germline, CDR1 is MNHEY and CDR2 SMNVEV (reference sequence). V shed 2 bases and J shed 4 bases, with 12 bases lying between them. The CDR3 is 15 amino acids. The CDR3 DNA follows: TGTGCCAGCAGTTTAGGGTCTAGCGTTTACAATGAGCAGTTCTTC. It specifies CASSLGSSVYNEQFF.

The chain couples TRBV9 to TRBJ1-1; 9 bases map to TRBD1. The CDR3 length is 15 residues. Germline CDR1 is SGDLS and CDR2 is YYNGEE. V gave up 7 bases and J gave up 1 base; unmatched junction bases: 8. CDR3 coding DNA: TGTGCCAGCGGAAAGTACAGGGGGCGGAACACTGAAGCTTTCTTT. Its translation is CASGKYRGRNTEAFF.

This clone has only one observation. The V gene is TRBV28, the J gene TRBJ2-5; TRBD1 matches at 10 bases. Looked up from germline, CDR1 is MDHEN and CDR2 is SYDVKM. The junction had 4 bases not matched to a gene; V was cut back by 4 bases and J by 5 bases. This CDR3 is built from 14 residues. The CDR3 DNA reads TGTGCCAGCAGTTCGGGACAGGGGATGGAGACCCAGTACTTC. Amino acid sequence: CASSSGQGMETQYF.

The CDR3 DNA reads TGCGCCAGCAGTTTTTGGCGGGGAGACGCTAACTATGGCTACACCTTC. Translation gives CASSFWRGDANYGYTF. The rearrangement links TRBV4-3 to TRBJ1-2; no definite D call. V was pared by 6 bases and J by 0 bases, with 17 bases between. CDR3 length: 16 amino acids. Germline V gene data show CDR1 as LGHNA and CDR2 as YSLEER.

This rearrangement joins TRBV5-1 to TRBJ2-7, with TRBD2 matching 14 bases. V dropped 3 bases and J dropped 5; count of bases not matched to a gene: 7. CDR3 size: 16 residues. Germline-derived CDR1 and CDR2 are SGHRS and YFSETQ. The CDR3 loop reads CASSWGLAGAEDEQYF. In DNA form, the CDR3 reads TGCGCCAGCAGCTGGGGACTAGCGGGAGCGGAGGACGAGCAGTACTTC. The full variable domain, with the rest looked up from reference TRBV5-1 and TRBJ2-7, is KAGVTQTPRYLIKTRGQQVTLSCSPISGHRSVSWYQQTPGQGLQFLFEYFSETQRNKGNFPGRFSGRQFSNSRSEMNVSTLELGDSALYLCASSWGLAGAEDEQYFGPGTRLTVT.

This sequence joins TRBV28 and TRBJ2-5; 8 bases match TRBD2. CDR1 is MDHEN, CDR2 SYDVKM, per germline. The junction had 10 bases not matched to a gene; V was cut back by 2 bases and J by 2 bases. The CDR3 loop spans 17 amino acids. CDR3 nucleotide sequence: TGTGCCAGCAGTTTAATTCGGGCTAGCGGGCGGCAAGAGACCCAGTACTTC. Translated: CASSLIRASGRQETQYF.

V gene TRBV5-1 combines with J gene TRBJ2-7; 11 bases agree with TRBD2. The CDR3 sequence is 15 residues long. Germline V gene data show CDR1 as SGHRS and CDR2 as YFSETQ. V lost 0 bases, J lost 2 bases, and 1 base stayed unmatched. Here the CDR3 reads CASSLVAGGTYEQYF. CDR3 bases: TGCGCCAGCAGCTTGGTAGCGGGAGGGACCTACGAGCAGTACTTC.

The chain uses TRBV7-9 and TRBJ2-1, with D possibly being TRBD2 (5 bases). This CDR3 spans 15 amino acids. Germline V lookup: CDR1 SEHNR, CDR2 FQNEAQ (reference sequence). V was trimmed by 3 bases and J by 3 bases, leaving 12 bases between them. Here the CDR3 reads CASSFGSGNYNEQFF. The CDR3, as DNA: TGTGCCAGCAGCTTTGGTTCCGGGAACTACAATGAGCAGTTCTTC. The variable domain in full, completed from reference TRBV7-9 and TRBJ2-1, reads DTGVSQNPRHKITKRGQNVTFRCDPISEHNRLYWYRQTLGQGPEFLTYFQNEAQLEKSRLLSDRFSAERPKGSFSTLEIQRTEQGDSAMYLCASSFGSGNYNEQFFGPGTRLTVL.

The rearrangement joins TRBV6-6 to TRBJ2-7; 7 bases are shared with TRBD1. J lost 5 bases, V lost 10 bases, and 14 bases had no gene match. Germline CDR1 is MNHNY and CDR2 is SVGAGI (reference sequence). The CDR3 extends over 14 amino acids. In DNA, the CDR3 is TGTGCCACCATCAGGGGACAGTCAGTGGACGAGCAGTACTTC. Translation gives CATIRGQSVDEQYF.

This clone was counted once. The chain is built from TRBV9 and TRBJ2-5, with TRBD2 as a possible D gene (5 bases). The V end lost 0 bases, the J end lost 1 base, and 13 bases lay between the germline ends. Germline assignment: CDR1 SGDLS and CDR2 YYNGEE. The CDR3 extends over 16 amino acids. The CDR3 reads CASSVGVGGPQETQYF. In nucleotides, the CDR3 is TGTGCCAGCAGCGTAGGAGTCGGCGGGCCCCAAGAGACCCAGTACTTC.

This clone appeared once. This chain connects TRBV4-1 to TRBJ2-7, with TRBD1 identical over 9 bases. With 3 bases clipped from V and 3 bases from J, the junction kept 9 bases outside the gene matches. CDR3 length: 16 amino acids. Germline V gene lookup returns CDR1 MGHRA and CDR2 YSYEKL. The CDR3 loop reads CASSHGPGQGLYEQYF. Written as DNA, the CDR3 is TGCGCCAGCAGCCATGGACCGGGACAGGGTCTCTACGAGCAGTACTTC.

The genes are TRBV28 and TRBJ1-1, with TRBD1 matching 10 bases. This CDR3 comprises 15 residues. V trimming: 5 bases; J trimming: 4 bases; junction bases outside the gene matches: 7. CDR1 and CDR2 (germline): MDHEN, SYDVKM. The CDR3 DNA follows: TGTGCCAGCAGTCCCCGGGACAGGGGTAGCACTGAAGCTTTCTTT. This encodes CASSPRDRGSTEAFF.

For the CDR3, the DNA is TGTGCCAGCAGCCAAAAATCGCTAGCGGTCGATACGCAGTATTTT. Residues: CASSQKSLAVDTQYF. The J gene is TRBJ2-3, the V gene TRBV4-2, with 7 positions matching TRBD2. Germline V CDR1 and CDR2: LGHNA, YNFKEQ. CDR3 length: 15 amino acids. V was clipped by 2 bases and J by 6 bases; unmatched bases: 8.

The V gene is TRBV28, the J gene TRBJ2-2, with D possibly being TRBD2 (6 bases). V dropped 3 bases and J dropped 4 bases, with 21 bases sitting between them. CDR1 MDHEN and CDR2 SYDVKM come from the germline V gene. This CDR3 has 18 amino acids. In nucleotides, the CDR3 is TGTGCCAGCAGTTTCGGGCTAGCGCCAAGGGTAGGCACCGGGGAGCTGTTTTTT. Its translation: CASSFGLAPRVGTGELFF.